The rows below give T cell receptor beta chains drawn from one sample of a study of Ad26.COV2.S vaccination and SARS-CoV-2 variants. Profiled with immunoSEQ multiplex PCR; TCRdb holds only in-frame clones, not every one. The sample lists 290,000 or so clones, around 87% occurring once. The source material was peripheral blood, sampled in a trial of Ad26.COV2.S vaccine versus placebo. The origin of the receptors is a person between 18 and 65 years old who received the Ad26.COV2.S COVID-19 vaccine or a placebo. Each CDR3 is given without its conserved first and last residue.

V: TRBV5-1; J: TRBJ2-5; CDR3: ASSLAGLAGFQETQY
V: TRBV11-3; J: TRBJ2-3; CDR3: ASSLVTGALDTQY
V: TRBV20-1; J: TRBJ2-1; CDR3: SASAQGLAYNEQF
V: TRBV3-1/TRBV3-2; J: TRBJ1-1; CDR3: ASSQVVGGGAEAF
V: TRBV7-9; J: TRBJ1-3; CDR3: ASSLQGKQSGNTIY
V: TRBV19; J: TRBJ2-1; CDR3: ASSILAGYSNEQF
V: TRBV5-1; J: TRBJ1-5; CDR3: ASSLVGGFSNQPQH
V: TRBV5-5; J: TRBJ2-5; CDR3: ASSFQSGGWETQY
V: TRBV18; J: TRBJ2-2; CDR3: ASSLSKEANTGELF
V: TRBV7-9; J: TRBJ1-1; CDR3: ASSLTSRGRLNTEAF
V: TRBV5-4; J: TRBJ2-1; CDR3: ASSAGTESYNEQF
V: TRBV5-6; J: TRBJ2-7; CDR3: ASSNDRTYEQY
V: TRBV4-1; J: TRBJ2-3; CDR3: ASSWGGTSDTDTQY
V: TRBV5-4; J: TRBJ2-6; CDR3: ASSLGGTSGRTGANVLT
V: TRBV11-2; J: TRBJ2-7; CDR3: ASSSPTGAGEQY
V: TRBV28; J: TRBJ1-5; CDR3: ASLRDRVQPQH
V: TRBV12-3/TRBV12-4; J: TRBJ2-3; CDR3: ASTLPGWDTQY
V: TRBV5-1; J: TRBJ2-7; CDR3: ASSSTSGGGEQY
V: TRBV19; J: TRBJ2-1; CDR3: ASMAMGPGEQF
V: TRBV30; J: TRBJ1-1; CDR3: AWSSQGNTEAF
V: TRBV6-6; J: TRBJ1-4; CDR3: ASSYGQGGGEKLF
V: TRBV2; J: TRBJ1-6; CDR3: ASSRQYSYNSPLH
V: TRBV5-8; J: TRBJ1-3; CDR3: ASSLGQGPGNTIY
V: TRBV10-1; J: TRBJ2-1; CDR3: ASSVGINEQF
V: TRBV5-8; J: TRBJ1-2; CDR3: ASSLWQGGSGYT
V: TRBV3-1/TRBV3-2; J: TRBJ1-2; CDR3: ASSSGEGYGYT
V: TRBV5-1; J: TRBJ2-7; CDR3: ASKTGPTYEQY
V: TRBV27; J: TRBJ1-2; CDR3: ASSPRTGSYGYT